These 22 T cell receptor beta chains were all obtained from the same sample, sequenced in a study of blood T cell repertoires in COVID-19. The repertoire was sequenced with immunoSEQ multiplex PCR; TCRdb's copy has only in-frame clones and lacks some. The sample carries some 93,000 clones, about 85% recorded once. Sequenced material: peripheral blood. These receptors all stem from a man between 60 and 75 years old with acute or convalescent COVID-19.

The chain uses TRBV6-6 and TRBJ2-7; the D is unclear. The CDR3 is made up of 13 amino acids. The germline V gene has CDR1 MNHNY and CDR2 SVGAGI (reference sequence). V dropped 8 bases and J dropped 3 bases, with 14 bases sitting between them. This chain's CDR3 is CASSLRSVYEQYF. DNA for the CDR3: TGTGCCAGCTCCTTAAGGAGCGTCTACGAGCAGTACTTC.

The CDR3 sequence: CASSRTGTNEKLFF. CDR3 nucleotide sequence: TGCGCCAGCTCCCGGACAGGGACTAATGAAAAACTGTTTTTT. The chain carries TRBV10-2 and TRBJ1-4, with 8 nucleotides matching TRBD1. The CDR3 loop spans 14 amino acids. Trimming at V came to 8 bases and at J to 2 bases, leaving 4 bases not matched to a gene. Germline V gene sequence: CDR1 WSHSY, CDR2 SAAADI.

This clone was seen a handful of times. The V gene is TRBV24-1, the J gene TRBJ2-1, with D maybe TRBD1 (6 bases). The V gene lost 0 bases and the J gene lost 4 bases, with 9 bases spanning the gap. The CDR3 has 15 residues. Germline CDR1 KGHDR, CDR2 SFDVKD. For the CDR3, the DNA is TGTGCCACCAGTGATTTGAAGGACAGATACAATGAGCAGTTCTTC. As protein: CATSDLKDRYNEQFF.

This clone was seen only once. The chain recombines TRBV5-1 with TRBJ1-1; 9 bases are a match to TRBD1. J was trimmed by 9 bases and V by 4 bases; bases with no gene match: 7. In germline, CDR1 is SGHRS, CDR2 YFSETQ. The CDR3 consists of 13 residues. The CDR3 loop reads CASSLTGGIKAFF. The CDR3 region has the DNA TGCGCCAGCAGCCTTACAGGGGGCATTAAAGCTTTCTTT.

The chain combines TRBV30 with TRBJ1-5, with a possible D match to TRBD1 (5 bases). The V and J ends lost 2 bases and 4 bases respectively, with 9 bases between them. The V gene's germline CDR1 is GTSNPN and CDR2 SVGIG (reference sequence). The CDR3 loop spans 13 amino acids. The CDR3 here is CAWSTAGNQPQHF. In nucleotides, the CDR3 is TGTGCCTGGAGTACGGCAGGGAATCAGCCCCAGCATTTT.

The rearrangement joins TRBV3-1 (or the pseudogene TRBV3-2) to TRBJ1-2; TRBD1 might be the D (5 bases). Trimming stripped 1 base from V and 0 bases from J, with 12 bases between. CDR3 length: 16 amino acids. CDR1 is LGHDT and CDR2 is YNNKEL in the germline V gene (reference sequence). CDR3 sequence reads: CASSQVQGIPNYGYTF. In DNA form, the CDR3 reads TGTGCCAGCAGCCAAGTTCAGGGCATACCTAACTATGGCTACACCTTC.

The chain uses TRBV5-1 and TRBJ2-2, with D tentatively TRBD1 (5 bases). CDR1 SGHRS and CDR2 YFSETQ come from the germline V gene. The CDR3 is made up of 16 amino acids. V lost 6 bases and J 5 bases, leaving 20 bases between the germline ends. The CDR3: CASTPRGYLWTGELFF. CDR3 nucleotides: TGCGCCAGCACTCCAAGGGGCTACCTGTGGACCGGGGAGCTGTTTTTT.

The chain links TRBV11-2 to TRBJ1-4; the D gene is possibly TRBD1 (6 bases). This CDR3 has 17 amino acids. Trimming cost V 5 bases and J 7 bases, with 23 bases left between them. Per the germline V gene, CDR1 is SGHAT and CDR2 is FQNNGV. The DNA of the CDR3 is TGTGCCAGCAGCCGAAGGGGGTTGGGGGCTAATCCTGAAAAACTGTTTTTT. This codes for CASSRRGLGANPEKLFF.

The chain uses TRBV10-1 and TRBJ1-2; D gene ambiguous. Trimming pared 5 bases from V and 0 bases from J, leaving 7 bases between. There are 13 residues in the CDR3. CDR1 WNHNN and CDR2 SYGVQD come from the germline V gene (reference sequence). DNA of the CDR3: TGCGCCAGCAGTAGGGAGTCTAACTATGGCTACACCTTC. Translated, it gives CASSRESNYGYTF.

A single count supports this clone. V usage is TRBV30 and J usage is TRBJ2-7; TRBD1 matches 8 bases. The CDR3 is 14 residues long. Germline assignment: CDR1 GTSNPN and CDR2 SVGIG (reference sequence). The trim removed 2 bases at V and 3 bases at J, leaving 6 bases unmatched. DNA for the CDR3: TGTGCCTGGAGTTTCACAGGGGGATTCTACGAGCAGTACTTC. Translation gives CAWSFTGGFYEQYF.

The J gene is TRBJ2-1, the V gene TRBV11-2, with D maybe TRBD1 (5 bases). The CDR3 has 16 amino acids. Trimming left V 3 bases short and J 0 bases short, with 12 bases between. The germline CDR1 and CDR2 sequences are SGHAT and FQNNGV. The CDR3 is CASSLGNRNSYNEQFF. The CDR3 DNA reads as TGTGCCAGCAGCTTGGGGAACAGGAACTCCTACAATGAGCAGTTCTTC.

This chain uses TRBV11-3 with TRBJ2-1, with TRBD1 identical over 9 bases. V lost 1 base, J lost 6 bases, and 7 bases stayed unmatched. The CDR3 length is 16 residues. Germline V gene lookup returns CDR1 SGHNT and CDR2 YENEEA. The CDR3 spells CASSLVGQGFSNEQFF. CDR3 in DNA: TGTGCCAGCAGCTTAGTTGGACAGGGGTTTTCCAATGAGCAGTTCTTC.

V is TRBV3-1 (or the pseudogene TRBV3-2) and J is TRBJ2-7; maybe TRBD2 (5 bases). CDR3 length: 13 residues. Germline CDR1 is LGHDT and CDR2 is YNNKEL (reference sequence). The ends were cut back, 4 bases at V and 8 bases at J, with 15 bases in the middle. The CDR3 region is CASSRTSSTQQYF. The CDR3 coding sequence is TGTGCCAGCAGCCGGACTTCCTCTACGCAGCAGTACTTC.

The chain joins TRBV7-2 to TRBJ2-7; 9 bases align to TRBD2. CDR1 and CDR2 (germline): SGHTA, FQGNSA. V was clipped by 4 bases and J by 0 bases; unmatched bases: 4. The CDR3 is 15 residues long. The CDR3 bases are TGTGCCAGCAGCTCTAGCGGGGTAAGCTCCTACGAGCAGTACTTC. Translated, it gives CASSSSGVSSYEQYF.

The CDR3 spells CASSILGPYNEQFF. In DNA form, the CDR3 reads TGTGCCAGTAGTATACTAGGCCCCTACAATGAGCAGTTCTTC. This rearrangement joins TRBV19 to TRBJ2-1; D is uncertain. In germline, CDR1 is LNHDA, CDR2 SQIVND (reference sequence). The length of the CDR3 is 14 residues. Deletions cut 2 bases from V and 2 bases from J, with 7 bases between.

This clone was recorded a few times. V is TRBV15 and J is TRBJ1-5, with TRBD1 as a possible D gene (6 bases). V shed 0 bases and J shed 4 bases, with 10 bases lying between them. The CDR3 runs to 15 residues. Germline V CDR1 and CDR2: LNHNV, YYDKDF (reference sequence). The CDR3: CATSRDGGRNQPQHF. CDR3 DNA: TGTGCCACCAGCAGAGATGGGGGCAGGAATCAGCCCCAGCATTTT.

This chain joins TRBV11-2 and TRBJ1-3; D not certain. V was trimmed by 2 bases and J by 2 bases, leaving 10 bases between them. CDR1 and CDR2 (germline): SGHAT, FQNNGV. CDR3 length: 15 amino acids. CDR3 loop: CASSLTELTGNTIYF. The CDR3 coding sequence is TGTGCCAGCAGCTTAACCGAGCTTACTGGAAACACCATATATTTT.

The J gene is TRBJ1-1, the V gene TRBV11-1, with 9 bases identical to TRBD1. V gave up 5 bases and J gave up 6 bases; unmatched junction bases: 4. CDR1 and CDR2 (germline): SGHAT, FQDESV (reference sequence). This CDR3 spans 13 amino acids. The CDR3 sequence: CASSQDRGAEAFF. Here the CDR3 DNA reads TGTGCCAGCAGCCAGGACAGGGGAGCTGAAGCTTTCTTT.

This clone appeared a few times. V and J are TRBV19 and TRBJ1-2; unclear D gene. CDR1 and CDR2 (germline): LNHDA, SQIVND (reference sequence). The V gene lost 5 bases and the J gene lost 5 bases, with 24 bases spanning the gap. This CDR3 spans 17 amino acids. The CDR3 loop reads CASSLNGKTSEGYGYTF. The CDR3 region has the DNA TGTGCCAGTAGTCTAAACGGGAAAACCAGTGAAGGTTATGGCTACACCTTC.

The V call is TRBV7-2, the J call TRBJ2-1; D possibly corresponds to TRBD2 (6 bases). The ends were cut back, 5 bases at V and 6 bases at J, with 11 bases in the middle. The CDR3 spans 13 residues. CDR1 is SGHTA, CDR2 FQGNSA, per germline. CDR3 nucleotide sequence: TGTGCCAGCAGCCAGAGGACTACCAATGAGCAGTTCTTC. As protein: CASSQRTTNEQFF.

The rearrangement links TRBV4-3 to TRBJ2-3; the match to TRBD2 covers 8 bases. V lost 0 bases and J lost 1; bases outside the gene matches: 6. This CDR3 region has 17 residues. Germline CDR1 is LGHNA and CDR2 is YSLEER. This chain's CDR3 is CASSQDPGAGGTDTQYF. CDR3 DNA: TGCGCCAGCAGCCAAGATCCAGGAGCGGGGGGCACAGATACGCAGTATTTT.

J is TRBJ2-1 and V is TRBV30, with a possible D match to TRBD2 (5 bases). Germline-derived CDR1 and CDR2 are GTSNPN and SVGIG (reference sequence). With 2 bases removed from V and 2 bases from J, the gap between germline ends came to 16 bases. The CDR3 is 16 amino acids. The CDR3 DNA reads TGTGCCTGGAGTCGGAGAGGCGGGCGGGCCTACAATGAGCAGTTCTTC. Residues: CAWSRRGGRAYNEQFF.